These 19 T cell receptor beta chains originate from one sample sequenced in a study of CD8 T cells in Susac syndrome. Random hexamers were used to reverse transcribe 0.5 to 1 ug of RNA. TCRdb itself ran the immunoSEQ multiplex PCR reads through MiXCR, one entry per CDR3 protein. Counted here are 100,000 to 150,000 distinct CDR3 sequences, over 85% occurring once; the ten biggest clones make up 0.25% to 0.35%. The sequenced sample was CD8+ T cells from PBMCs. Every receptor here comes from a human donor with multiple sclerosis.

The V gene is TRBV14, the J gene TRBJ2-6, with D possibly matching TRBD1 (6 bases). V lost 0 bases and J 1 base, leaving 13 bases between the germline ends. Germline V gene data show CDR1 as SGHDN and CDR2 as FVKESK. The CDR3 runs 18 residues. Here the CDR3 reads CASSQEGRQGSGANVLTF. The DNA of the CDR3 is TGTGCCAGCAGCCAAGAAGGTCGGCAGGGGTCTGGGGCCAACGTCCTGACTTTC.

The rearrangement joins TRBV3-1 to TRBJ1-1, with no clear D. This CDR3 is built from 18 residues. The germline V gene encodes CDR1 LGHDT and CDR2 YNNKEL (reference sequence). Trimming shortened V by 0 bases and J by 5 bases, and 22 bases separated the two germline ends. The CDR3 DNA follows: TGTGCCAGCAGCCAAGATCTTTCGCTCAGACGACCATGGACTGAAGCTTTCTTT. Residues: CASSQDLSLRRPWTEAFF.

DNA for the CDR3: TGTGCCATCAGTGAGTCGGAAGGAGATCCTCGGGCCCAGTACTTC. This gives the protein CAISESEGDPRAQYF. J is TRBJ2-5 and V is TRBV10-3; no reliable D call. V was cut by 0 bases and J by 9 bases, with 17 bases left in between. Germline values: CDR1 ENHRY, CDR2 SYGVKD. The CDR3 has 15 residues.

The chain is built from TRBV2 and TRBJ2-2; D uncertain. Germline V gene sequence: CDR1 SNHLY, CDR2 FYNNEI. CDR3 length: 13 amino acids. The germline V and J ends were trimmed by 6 bases and 3 bases, with 8 bases remaining between them. The CDR3 DNA is TGTGCCAGCAGCGGTTGGGACACCGGGGAGCTGTTTTTT. As protein: CASSGWDTGELFF.

In this sample, this clonotype turned up once. The genes are TRBV27 and TRBJ2-1, with 7 bases aligning to TRBD2. V shed 6 bases, J shed 5 bases, and the junction held 13 bases outside the gene matches. The CDR3 spans 16 residues. Per germline, CDR1 MNHEY and CDR2 SMNVEV (reference sequence). CDR3 region: CASRLNSGHPDNEQFF. The CDR3 DNA is TGTGCCAGCAGACTGAATAGCGGGCATCCTGACAATGAGCAGTTCTTC.

The genes are TRBV9 and TRBJ1-1, with D uncertain. V lost 3 bases and J 1 base, leaving 13 bases between the germline ends. Germline V gives CDR1 SGDLS, CDR2 YYNGEE. The CDR3 contains 15 residues. This CDR3 reads CASSDNGNPNTEAFF. Written as DNA, the CDR3 is TGTGCCAGCAGCGACAATGGAAACCCGAACACTGAAGCTTTCTTT.

The rearrangement uses TRBV7-9 and TRBJ2-1; 7 bases line up with TRBD2. This CDR3 has 14 residues. Germline CDR1 SEHNR, CDR2 FQNEAQ (reference sequence). V lost 5 bases to trimming and J lost 7 bases; unmatched junction nucleotides: 8. The CDR3 nucleotides read TGTGCCAGCAGCCAAGTGGCGGGAGCTAATGAGCAGTTCTTC. This sequence encodes CASSQVAGANEQFF.

V and J are TRBV7-9 and TRBJ1-1, with D hard to call. The CDR3 spans 13 residues. V lost 7 bases, J lost 1 base, and 10 bases lay in between. The germline V gene has CDR1 SEHNR and CDR2 FQNEAQ (reference sequence). The CDR3 is CASTLGKNTEAFF. The DNA for the CDR3 is TGTGCCAGCACCTTGGGGAAGAACACTGAAGCTTTCTTT.

This clonotype was counted a single time. V gene TRBV24-1 combines with J gene TRBJ2-7, with D possibly TRBD2 on 6 matching bases. There are 14 residues in the CDR3. V was shortened by 6 bases and J by 6 bases, with 17 bases between the two germline ends. Germline V gene sequence: CDR1 KGHDR, CDR2 SFDVKD. Here the CDR3 reads CATSPSGTPREQYF. CDR3 DNA sequence: TGTGCCACCAGTCCATCCGGGACTCCCCGCGAGCAGTACTTC.

This clonotype was observed once. This rearrangement joins TRBV7-9 to TRBJ2-1, with D perhaps TRBD2 (6 bases). V dropped 7 bases and J dropped 6 bases, with 16 bases sitting between them. This CDR3 has 14 amino acids. CDR1 and CDR2 (germline): SEHNR, FQNEAQ (reference sequence). The CDR3 DNA reads TGTGCCAGCACAACTGGAGGGCCGGGCAATGAGCAGTTCTTC. Its protein product is CASTTGGPGNEQFF. Drawing the rest from reference TRBV7-9 and TRBJ2-1, the complete variable domain is DTGVSQNPRHKITKRGQNVTFRCDPISEHNRLYWYRQTLGQGPEFLTYFQNEAQLEKSRLLSDRFSAERPKGSFSTLEIQRTEQGDSAMYLCASTTGGPGNEQFFGPGTRLTVL.

The J gene is TRBJ2-7, the V gene TRBV10-2; TRBD1 aligns across 9 bases. CDR3 length: 16 amino acids. The germline V gene has CDR1 WSHSY and CDR2 SAAADI. J lost 4 bases, V lost 6 bases, and 13 bases had no gene match. The CDR3 region has the DNA TGCGCCAGCAGGGGTCGAGGGGACAGGGTCCAATACGAGCAGTACTTC. This encodes CASRGRGDRVQYEQYF.

The CDR3 DNA is TGTGCCAGCAGCGTAGGATCCGGGACAGGGGCTCCCTACGAGCAGTACTTC. Translation gives CASSVGSGTGAPYEQYF. The chain uses TRBV9 and TRBJ2-7, with 10 bases matching TRBD1. The CDR3 extends over 17 amino acids. The V segment lost 0 bases and the J segment 2 bases; nucleotides outside the gene matches: 8. Looked up from germline, CDR1 is SGDLS and CDR2 is YYNGEE.

The chain recombines TRBV15 with TRBJ2-7; 8 bases match TRBD1. Germline V gene sequence: CDR1 LNHNV, CDR2 YYDKDF (reference sequence). The V gene end was trimmed by 6 bases and the J gene end by 5 bases; junction bases not matched to a gene: 15. The CDR3 loop spans 16 amino acids. The CDR3 nucleotides read TGTGCCACCAGTCCCTTCTCCGACAGGGGTTGGGACGAGCAGTACTTC. This codes for CATSPFSDRGWDEQYF.

V and J are TRBV9 and TRBJ2-1; no reliable D call. Germline CDR1 SGDLS, CDR2 YYNGEE. CDR3 length: 16 amino acids. V was pared by 5 bases and J by 0 bases, with 15 bases between. The CDR3 DNA is TGTGCCAGCAGGCCGACTGACTTGAGCTCCTACAATGAGCAGTTCTTC. It yields the protein CASRPTDLSSYNEQFF.

V is TRBV21-1 and J is TRBJ2-7; whether TRBD2, the table's D call, matches the DNA was not checked. TRBV21-1 has pseudogene status. This CDR3 has 15 amino acids. The CDR3 nucleotides are TGTGCCAGCAGCAAAGAGGCTAGCGAATTCTACGAGCAGTACGTC. As protein: CASSKEASEFYEQYV.

In DNA, the CDR3 is TGTGCCAGCAGCCCCGGGACTAGCGGGAGACATGAGCAGTTCTTC. Translation: CASSPGTSGRHEQFF. The chain couples TRBV7-3 to TRBJ2-1, with 14 bases aligning to TRBD2. The CDR3 is 15 residues long. The germline V gene has CDR1 SGHTA and CDR2 FQGTGA. Trimming at V came to 5 bases and at J to 8 bases, leaving 5 bases not matched to a gene.

The chain uses TRBV27 and TRBJ2-1, with 9 bases aligning to TRBD1. The V gene end was trimmed by 0 bases and the J gene end by 0 bases; junction bases not matched to a gene: 3. This CDR3 has 17 residues. The germline CDR1 and CDR2 sequences are MNHEY and SMNVEV (reference sequence). CDR3 DNA: TGTGCCAGCAGTTTATCGGGACAGGGAAGCTCCTACAATGAGCAGTTCTTC. Protein: CASSLSGQGSSYNEQFF.

The genes are TRBV30 and TRBJ1-4; D gene ambiguous. This CDR3 spans 16 amino acids. The germline V gene encodes CDR1 GTSNPN and CDR2 SVGIG (reference sequence). V lost 1 base, J lost 6 bases, and 18 bases lay in between. DNA for the CDR3: TGTGCCTGGAGTGGAGCCCTGGAGAGGGTGGATGAAAAACTGTTTTTT. Amino acids: CAWSGALERVDEKLFF. The whole variable domain, remainder taken from reference TRBV30 and TRBJ1-4, is SQTIHQWPATLVQPVGSPLSLECTVEGTSNPNLYWYRQAAGRGLQLLFYSVGIGQISSEVPQNLSASRPQDRQFILSSKKLLLSDSGFYLCAWSGALERVDEKLFFGSGTQLSVL.

This clonotype was found once. The chain carries TRBV20-1 and TRBJ2-7, with 7 bases fitting TRBD1. The germline CDR1 and CDR2 sequences are DFQATT and SNEGSKA (reference sequence). Trimming at V came to 6 bases and at J to 3 bases, leaving 8 bases not matched to a gene. The CDR3 length is 13 residues. Here the CDR3 DNA reads TGCAGTGCACGCGGACAGGTTGACTACGAGCAGTACTTC. Translating gives CSARGQVDYEQYF.